This T cell receptor beta chain appears in the sequencing data of a study of T-cell memory formation after mild COVID-19. About the study: The two donors had largely donor-specific TCR clusters. Study-wide results and limits: Among CD4+ contracting clones, most were CM and EM, and CD8+ ones EMRA. Memory cells collected pre-infection included some clones that later responded, suggesting cross-reactive memory joined.

The germline gives CDR1 DFQATT, CDR2 SNEGSKA (reference sequence). CDR3 length: 13 residues. Trimming removed 7 bases from V and 1 base from J, with 13 bases in between. A word on this clonotype: The target antigen is unknown.

The TCR alpha and TCR beta cDNA libraries, bearing sample barcodes and UMIs, were generated by 5'RACE using constant-segment primers. TCRdb recomputed calls from the 5' RACE reads with MiXCR, one row per CDR3 protein. The sample has about 290,000 distinct CDR3 sequences, approximately 16% seen once. The sample taken for sequencing was PBMCs or a T cell subset sorted from them (not recorded which). The chain recombines TRBV20-1 with TRBJ1-1; D unresolved. This sequence was found in a young man who had mild COVID-19 (a few samples of this study predate the infection). Cell type and time point are not known. CDR3 sequence reads: CSVNVGANTEAFF. The CDR3 nucleotides are TGCAGTGTGAATGTGGGCGCGAACACTGAAGCTTTCTTT.